The following is a T cell receptor (beta chain) sequence with its context. The sample comes from a study of T and B cells in COVID-19 patients. Each TRB amplification used about 220-500 ng of genomic DNA from blood. BIOMED2 TRB-A/B primer pools were used in multiplex TRB PCR. TCRdb ran MiXCR on the multiplex PCR reads and lists one entry per CDR3 protein. The sample records tens of thousands of distinct CDR3 sequences, about a third being singletons. V gave up 3 bases and J gave up 0 bases; unmatched junction bases: 9. The CDR3 totals 20 residues. Germline V CDR1 and CDR2: KGHSH, LQKENI. This chain connects TRBV18 to TRBJ2-1; 15 nucleotides align to TRBD2. This receptor was identified in a human donor who had recovered from COVID-19. Sequencing used blood. The CDR3 coding sequence is TGTGCCAGCTCACCCCGGACTAGCGGGGGGGCTGGGGGCTCCTACAATGAGCAGTTCTTC. It is translated as CASSPRTSGGAGGSYNEQFF.